Below are 21 T cell receptor beta chains sequenced from a single sample in a study of molecular identifiers for immune sequencing clone quantification. TCRdb re-analysed the PCR reads in MiXCR, keeping a single row per CDR3 protein. The table has 40,000 to 45,000 distinct CDR3 sequences, roughly a fifth seen once. The sequenced sample was naive CD8+ T cells from blood, with Jurkat cell RNA spiked in. Sample subset: FACS-sorted CD8+CD4-CCR7+CD45RA+ naive T cells. The receptors shown here come from a human donor in good health. Some libraries in this study had Jurkat cell RNA spiked in.

About this clonotype itself: This is likely a read error, given that the CDR3 carries no conserved phenylalanine or tryptophan at its end. V gene TRBV28 combines with J gene TRBJ1-5; no clear D. There are 16 residues in the CDR3. Germline-derived CDR1 and CDR2 are MDHEN and SYDVKM. V was pared by 6 bases and J by 0 bases, with 15 bases between. The chain's CDR3 is CASSSWLSDSNQPQHS. The DNA for the CDR3 is TGTGCCAGCAGCTCGTGGCTCTCGGATAGCAATCAGCCCCAGCATTCT.

This clonotype was observed at least ten times. V gene TRBV30 combines with J gene TRBJ2-3; no firm D call. The CDR3 runs 15 residues. CDR1 GTSNPN and CDR2 SVGIG come from the germline V gene (reference sequence). V was pared by 0 bases and J by 4 bases, with 14 bases between. The chain's CDR3 is CAWSVTRSPPDTQYF. The DNA for the CDR3 is TGTGCCTGGAGTGTAACCCGATCCCCGCCAGATACGCAGTATTTT.

This clonotype was seen ten or more times. The chain is built from TRBV7-2 and TRBJ2-3; 8 nucleotides match TRBD2. The V gene's germline CDR1 is SGHTA and CDR2 FQGNSA. V gave up 2 bases and J gave up 12 bases; unmatched junction bases: 19. The CDR3 has 17 amino acids. The CDR3 loop reads CASSLIIVAGPLSPQYF. The DNA of the CDR3 is TGTGCCAGCAGCTTAATAATTGTAGCGGGGCCTCTTTCCCCCCAGTATTTT.

This clonotype was seen ten or more times. The chain links TRBV6-1 to TRBJ1-1; D gene unclear. The ends were cut back, 2 bases at V and 6 bases at J, with 16 bases in the middle. The CDR3 runs to 15 residues. CDR1 is MNHNS, CDR2 SASEGT, per germline. CDR3 amino acids: CASSEPWTAVPEAFF. CDR3 nucleotide sequence: TGTGCCAGCAGTGAACCGTGGACGGCCGTTCCTGAAGCTTTCTTT.

In its sample, this clonotype was seen many times. The chain uses TRBV5-6 and TRBJ2-4; D uncertain. The CDR3 spans 14 residues. Per germline, CDR1 SGHDT and CDR2 YYEEEE. The ends were cut back, 0 bases at V and 0 bases at J, with 4 bases in the middle. The chain's CDR3 is CASSLDLAKNIQYF. Written as DNA, the CDR3 is TGTGCCAGCAGCTTGGACCTAGCCAAAAACATTCAGTACTTC.

This clonotype was recorded many times. This chain uses TRBV5-1 with TRBJ2-3; 11 bases line up with TRBD2. The CDR3 is made up of 17 amino acids. From germline, CDR1 is SGHRS and CDR2 YFSETQ. The trim removed 2 bases at V and 5 bases at J, leaving 10 bases unmatched. The CDR3 is CASSFPNSGGAVDTQYF. DNA for the CDR3: TGCGCCAGCAGCTTCCCCAATAGCGGGGGGGCCGTAGATACGCAGTATTTT.

This clonotype was recorded at least ten times. This sequence joins TRBV6-6 and TRBJ2-3, with 10 bases identical to TRBD2. Germline V CDR1 and CDR2: MNHNY, SVGAGI (reference sequence). The CDR3 covers 17 residues. J lost 6 bases, V lost 1 base, and 10 bases had no gene match. DNA for the CDR3: TGTGCCAGCAGTTACTACTACCTTGCTAGCGGGAGTGATACGCAGTATTTT. It translates to CASSYYYLASGSDTQYF.

This clonotype was observed many times. The CDR3 DNA sequence: TGTGCCAGCAGTGAGGTTGGGGCCGCAGATACGCAGTATTTT. This gives the protein CASSEVGAADTQYF. The chain has TRBV27 and TRBJ2-3; a weak D match, TRBD1 (5 bases). V dropped 5 bases and J dropped 4 bases, with 13 bases sitting between them. Germline CDR1 MNHEY, CDR2 SMNVEV (reference sequence). The CDR3 totals 14 residues.

This clonotype was seen repeatedly, ten times or more. The chain joins TRBV9 to TRBJ2-7, with D unresolved. Germline lookup yields CDR1 SGDLS and CDR2 YYNGEE. The CDR3 length is 16 residues. Trimming shortened V by 4 bases and J by 6 bases, and 23 bases separated the two germline ends. The CDR3 DNA sequence: TGTGCCAGCAGCTCCCAGCTCACCGACCAGTTGGGCGAGCAGTACTTC. It is translated as CASSSQLTDQLGEQYF.

V usage is TRBV7-2 and J usage is TRBJ2-3, with 9 bases matching TRBD2. This CDR3 contains 14 residues. With V trimmed by 5 bases and J by 4 bases, 4 bases remained unmatched. Per the germline V gene, CDR1 is SGHTA and CDR2 is FQGNSA. CDR3 sequence: CASSLLAGSDTQYF. In DNA form, the CDR3 reads TGTGCCAGCAGCCTTCTAGCGGGATCAGATACGCAGTATTTT.

The chain has TRBV6-2 or TRBV6-3 and TRBJ2-7; the match to TRBD2 covers 7 bases. V shed 0 bases and J 6 bases; nucleotides not matched to a gene: 8. Germline lookup yields CDR1 MNHEY and CDR2 SVGEGT. The CDR3 is made up of 15 amino acids. The CDR3 protein is CASSYSGGSTSEQYF. Written as DNA, the CDR3 is TGTGCCAGCAGTTACTCAGGCGGGAGCACCTCCGAGCAGTACTTC.

The chain carries TRBV5-1 and TRBJ2-7; 10 bases are a match to TRBD2. This CDR3 has 15 residues. Germline lookup yields CDR1 SGHRS and CDR2 YFSETQ. Unmatched junction bases numbered 4, after V lost 0 bases and J lost 4 bases. The CDR3 sequence is CASSLVGSGGYEQYF. DNA of the CDR3: TGCGCCAGCAGCTTGGTTGGTAGCGGGGGGTACGAGCAGTACTTC.

This clonotype occurred many times. The chain employs TRBV7-3 and TRBJ2-1; TRBD2 matches 7 bases. CDR1 and CDR2 (germline): SGHTA, FQGTGA. V trimming: 4 bases; J trimming: 3 bases; junction bases outside the gene matches: 6. The CDR3 loop spans 15 amino acids. The CDR3 region is CASSSSSGDYNEQFF. The CDR3 DNA follows: TGTGCCAGCAGCTCATCTAGCGGTGACTACAATGAGCAGTTCTTC.

The chain carries TRBV2 and TRBJ2-3, with a possible D match to TRBD1 (5 bases). CDR3 length: 15 amino acids. V gave up 2 bases and J gave up 0 bases, with 9 bases separating them. Germline V lookup: CDR1 SNHLY, CDR2 FYNNEI. CDR3 loop: CASSERGTSTDTQYF. DNA for the CDR3: TGTGCCAGCAGTGAAAGGGGCACCAGCACAGATACGCAGTATTTT.

This clonotype was counted many times. The rearrangement links TRBV13 to TRBJ1-1; D remains ambiguous. With 4 bases removed from V and 10 bases from J, the gap between germline ends came to 10 bases. CDR1 is PRHDT, CDR2 FYEKMQ, per germline (reference sequence). The CDR3 is 11 residues long. The CDR3 sequence is CASSYSDGAFF. CDR3 bases: TGTGCCAGCAGCTACTCGGACGGAGCTTTCTTT.

This clonotype showed up many times. The chain uses TRBV27 and TRBJ2-3; D remains ambiguous. The CDR3 has 15 amino acids. The V end was cut by 1 base, the J end by 1 base, with 9 bases between. Germline CDR1 MNHEY, CDR2 SMNVEV (reference sequence). The CDR3 nucleotides are TGTGCCAGCAGTTTATTAGGGCCCCGCACAGATACGCAGTATTTT. The encoded protein is CASSLLGPRTDTQYF.

The chain couples TRBV4-3 to TRBJ1-1, with D possibly matching TRBD1 (6 bases). CDR3 length: 16 amino acids. Germline CDR1 reads LGHNA; CDR2 reads YSLEER. Deletions cut 1 base from V and 3 bases from J, with 15 bases between. Here the CDR3 reads CASSQGRGFKYTEAFF. For the CDR3, the DNA is TGCGCCAGCAGCCAAGGAAGGGGGTTCAAGTACACTGAAGCTTTCTTT.

In its sample, this clonotype was seen many times. The chain joins TRBV29-1 to TRBJ1-4, with D possibly being TRBD1 (5 bases). V lost 4 bases and J lost 0, with 12 bases in between. CDR1 is SQVTM and CDR2 is ANQGSEA in the germline V gene. This CDR3 contains 15 residues. CDR3 sequence (DNA): TGCAGCGTTGGGGGGACCGCCGCAACTAATGAAAAACTGTTTTTT. It codes for CSVGGTAATNEKLFF.

This clonotype was observed many times. The rearrangement links TRBV7-9 to TRBJ2-3, with a weak D call TRBD2 (5 bases). Looked up from germline, CDR1 is SEHNR and CDR2 is FQNEAQ (reference sequence). There are 13 residues in the CDR3. V gave up 4 bases and J gave up 3 bases, with 8 bases separating them. Written as DNA, the CDR3 is TGTGCCAGCAGCTCACTAGTGACAGATACGCAGTATTTT. The encoded protein is CASSSLVTDTQYF.

This clonotype was observed at least ten times. The chain joins TRBV20-1 to TRBJ2-5, with 7 bases lining up with TRBD1. This CDR3 spans 16 amino acids. CDR1 and CDR2 (germline): DFQATT, SNEGSKA (reference sequence). J lost 0 bases, V lost 2 bases, and 9 bases had no gene match. The DNA for the CDR3 is TGCAGTGCTAGATACCAGGGGGTACAGTACCAAGAGACCCAGTACTTC. Protein: CSARYQGVQYQETQYF.

This clonotype has a count of ten or more. The chain recombines TRBV20-1 with TRBJ2-3; TRBD2 matches 8 bases. Germline CDR1 and CDR2: DFQATT and SNEGSKA (reference sequence). The CDR3 sequence is 14 residues long. V was clipped by 7 bases and J by 1 base; unmatched bases: 7. In DNA, the CDR3 is TGCAGTGGTAGCGGGGCTCGTGGCACAGATACGCAGTATTTT. This codes for CSGSGARGTDTQYF.